This record looks at one T cell receptor (beta chain) sequence and its context. The data were obtained in a study of blood T cell repertoires in COVID-19. Study background: Specimens from acute and convalescent COVID-19 originated in the United States, Italy and Spain.

Sequenced by immunoSEQ multiplex PCR; TCRdb stores in-frame clones only, minus some. The sample carries around 190,000 clones, about 84% recorded once. Germline V lookup: CDR1 GTSNPN, CDR2 SVGIG (reference sequence). V lost 3 bases and J lost 2, with 13 bases in between. The CDR3 is 15 amino acids. The clonotype was recovered from a human donor in a cohort sampled during active COVID-19. Sequenced: peripheral blood. The chain couples TRBV30 to TRBJ1-4; D remains unclear. Here the CDR3 reads CAWRRRSSTNEKLFF. In DNA, the CDR3 is TGTGCCTGGAGGAGGAGGAGTTCGACTAATGAAAAACTGTTTTTT.